This TCR beta chain was sequenced during a study of blood T cells in healthy people across ages (dated by TCRdb to 2014 to 2015). With respect to the entire study: In model experiments, template switching captured roughly one uniquely barcoded TCR beta cDNA molecule for every two T cells. Using deep sequencing normalized with unique cDNA molecular identifiers, the study measured how TCR beta repertoire diversity changes with age. The donors were split into four age groups: young (average around 16 years), middle-aged (39), aged (over 55) and long-lived (approximately 80). Using the same blood draw, the study looked at two additional independent replicas of 1 million unique cDNA reads for two donors, one aged 18 to 30 and the other aged 80 or older. Donors of different ages were randomly distributed across sequencing lanes to avoid experimental bias. What the work shows at the level of the full study, not this receptor alone: The CMV infection status of donors was not known, potentially confounding age-related changes in expanded clonotypes. There was a strong correlation between observed TCR beta diversity and the percentage of naive T cells measured by flow cytometry. Bulk unsorted PBMC profiling prevented conclusive comparison of naive and antigen-experienced compartments. As age increased, observed TCR beta diversity per million T cells dropped in a roughly linear way, and a significant reduction was already evident by age about 40. Compared with the aged group, the long-lived group had more naive CD4+ T cells, fewer expanded clones and increased TCR diversity, a pattern suggesting age selection. Total diversity estimates from one million sequenced T cells were considered lower bounds and underestimates.

The library relied on 5' RACE. TCRdb names Illumina HiSeq 2500 as the instrument used. A second PCR of about 7 to 12 cycles was performed with a sample-barcoded 5' primer and a J-beta primer mix. Each TCR beta cDNA molecule received a unique molecular identifier from a template-switch 5' adaptor carrying 12 random nucleotides. Each sample yielded at least 3 million CDR3-containing paired-end reads. First-strand cDNA synthesis was performed from all RNA using the Mint cDNA synthesis kit, with priming by a TRBC-specific oligonucleotide. Following uracil-DNA glycosylase treatment, all cDNA underwent a first 18-cycle PCR with the universal primers M1SS and BC2_uni_R. In the authors' own workflow: Each sample was normalized by randomly selecting 1 million high-quality reads, each carrying a distinct molecular identifier. Instead of being binned into consensus sequences, reads that shared molecular identifiers were thrown out. CDR3 identification, clonotype clustering and error correction used MiTCR with a Q25 quality threshold and the strictest error-elimination algorithm. A nonparametric unseen species model with Euler transformation was used to estimate lower-bound total TCR beta diversity. Using fastp at Q25 and MiXCR, TCRdb reprocessed the public reads and kept productive beta chains. Rows with a matching CDR3 protein are joined into one entry that keeps the most common DNA and genes. It is TCRdb's table, rather than the study itself, that gives the V and J calls and clone size. The sample table shows about 680,000 distinct CDR3 sequences, and more than 40% are seen once. The ten largest clones capture around a third of the sample.

Note on this clonotype: Its antigen is still unknown. Base qualities are missing; no much larger clone stands one base away.

Systemically healthy Caucasian individuals from Russia, about 38 in total and aged roughly 6 to 90 years, were included as donors. Each donor gave ten milliliters of peripheral blood, collected into EDTA-treated Vacutainer tubes. Ficoll-Paque density-gradient centrifugation was used to isolate PBMCs, with at least 7 million per sample. Trizol reagent was used to extract total RNA from the PBMCs, yielding at least 6 micrograms per sample. The percentages of naive CD45RAhigh/CD27high T cells were determined by flow cytometry on a PBMC aliquot from every donor. From its cysteine to its phenylalanine, the CDR3 spans 15 amino acids. CDR3 DNA is the only sequence kept; it has 45 bases, read in frame from the first base. Taken from the germline V gene (reference sequence), the CDR1 and CDR2 loops are DFQATT and SNEGSKA. Trimming removed 1 base from V and 3 bases from J; the gene matches leave 5 bases unexplained.

Sequencing was done on a sample of blood. Rearrangement joined TRBV20-1 to TRBJ2-3; 9 bases in the junction line up with TRBD2. This TCR was sampled from a woman aged 60-75 years in good health. The CDR3 corresponds to CSARGFLAGTDTQYF. The sequence in DNA is TGCAGTGCTAGAGGATTCCTAGCGGGAACAGATACGCAGTATTTT.